Presented here are 31 T cell receptor beta chains from one specimen sequenced in a study of blood T cells in healthy people across ages. Using a J-beta primer mix together with a sample-barcoded 5' primer, a second PCR was run for roughly 7 to 11 cycles. MiXCR, run by TCRdb on the 5' RACE reads, gives a single entry per CDR3 protein. This sample has hundreds of thousands of distinct CDR3 sequences; about a third occur once, and the top ten carry 15%. Sequenced material: blood. These receptors came from a woman of 80 years or more in good health.

This clonotype was counted between two and nine times. V is TRBV9 and J is TRBJ1-1; weak D call: TRBD1 (5 bases). The V end lost 3 bases, the J end lost 7 bases, and 13 bases lay between the germline ends. The CDR3 is 13 residues long. Germline CDR1 and CDR2: SGDLS and YYNGEE. Here the CDR3 reads CASSGSGDGEAFF. For the CDR3, the DNA is TGTGCCAGCAGCGGTAGTGGGGACGGTGAAGCTTTCTTT.

The CDR3 reads CTPLAGRLNEQFF. The CDR3 coding sequence is TGCACTCCTCTAGCGGGGCGACTCAATGAGCAGTTCTTC. J is TRBJ2-1 and V is TRBV20-1, with TRBD2 matching 9 bases. Germline V gene sequence: CDR1 DFQATT, CDR2 SNEGSKA (reference sequence). The CDR3 spans 13 residues.

This clonotype was recorded at least ten times. The rearrangement joins TRBV12-3 or TRBV12-4 to TRBJ1-2; D may be TRBD1 (5 bases). There are 16 residues in the CDR3. V shed 6 bases and J shed 3 bases, with 20 bases lying between them. The CDR3 loop reads CASSQFSGAEHYGYTF. The CDR3 region has the DNA TGTGCCAGCAGCCAATTTAGCGGGGCCGAACACTATGGCTACACCTTC.

On this clonotype: This may be a read error: a much more frequent sequence differs by one nucleotide. The DNA for the CDR3 is TGCAGCGTGCCCCACAGGGGCCCCTACAATAAGCAGTTCTTC. Translation: CSVPHRGPYNKQFF. J is TRBJ2-1 and V is TRBV29-1; 7 positions match TRBD1. The CDR3 is 14 residues long. CDR1 and CDR2 (germline): SQVTM, ANQGSEA.

Details on this clonotype: A read error may be the cause here, since a much bigger clone is one base away. The chain uses TRBV7-2 and TRBJ1-1, with TRBD1 matching 7 bases. The germline V gene encodes CDR1 SGHTA and CDR2 FQGNSA. Trimming removed 0 bases from V and 6 bases from J; junction bases left unmatched: 4. The CDR3 consists of 14 residues. The CDR3 reads CASSLASGGAEAFF. The CDR3, as DNA: TGTGCCAGCAGCTTAGCCTCAGGGGGAGCTGAAGCTTTCTTT. The whole variable domain, filled in from reference TRBV7-2 and TRBJ1-1, reads GAGVSQSPSNKVTEKGKDVELRCDPISGHTALYWYRQSLGQGLEFLIYFQGNSAPDKSGLPSDRFSAERTGGSVSTLTIQRTQQEDSAVYLCASSLASGGAEAFFGQGTRLTVV.

This clonotype occurred many times. The rearrangement uses TRBV30 and TRBJ2-1; D not certain. The V and J ends lost 3 bases and 0 bases respectively, with 3 bases between them. CDR1 and CDR2 (germline): GTSNPN, SVGIG (reference sequence). CDR3 length: 12 amino acids. CDR3 in DNA: TGTGCCTGGAGGGACTCCTACAATGAGCAGTTCTTC. Protein: CAWRDSYNEQFF.

V and J are TRBV7-2 and TRBJ1-5; D remains ambiguous. The CDR3 length is 15 residues. V was cut by 5 bases and J by 6 bases, with 17 bases left in between. Germline V lookup: CDR1 SGHTA, CDR2 FQGNSA. The CDR3 sequence: CASSQAAEYGQPQHF. CDR3 nucleotides: TGTGCCAGCAGCCAGGCGGCAGAATACGGTCAGCCCCAGCATTTT.

In its sample, this clonotype was seen many times. The chain uses TRBV5-6 and TRBJ2-3; no firm D call. Per the germline V gene, CDR1 is SGHDT and CDR2 is YYEEEE. This CDR3 has 16 residues. V lost 1 base and J 1 base, leaving 13 bases between the germline ends. The DNA of the CDR3 is TGTGCCAGCAGCTTGCCGGCGAAAAGGGGCACAGATACGCAGTATTTT. It encodes CASSLPAKRGTDTQYF.

This chain links TRBV3-1 with TRBJ2-7, with 8 nucleotides matching TRBD1. This CDR3 has 15 amino acids. Germline CDR1 is LGHDT and CDR2 is YNNKEL (reference sequence). V shed 4 bases, J shed 10 bases, and the junction held 15 bases outside the gene matches. In nucleotides, the CDR3 is TGTGCCAGCAGCCGCAGGGGGCGTCCGCCAGAGGCCCAGTACTTC. The encoded protein is CASSRRGRPPEAQYF.

This clonotype was observed many times. The rearrangement uses TRBV7-9 and TRBJ2-5; 7 bases fit TRBD2. This CDR3 has 15 residues. J was trimmed by 2 bases and V by 1 base; bases with no gene match: 4. Germline V gene lookup returns CDR1 SEHNR and CDR2 FQNEAQ (reference sequence). This CDR3 reads CASSLDGGGQETQYF. CDR3 bases: TGTGCCAGCAGCTTAGATGGCGGGGGACAAGAGACCCAGTACTTC. Using reference TRBV7-9 and TRBJ2-5 for the parts outside the CDR3, the full variable domain is DTGVSQNPRHKITKRGQNVTFRCDPISEHNRLYWYRQTLGQGPEFLTYFQNEAQLEKSRLLSDRFSAERPKGSFSTLEIQRTEQGDSAMYLCASSLDGGGQETQYFGPGTRLLVL.

In this sample, this clonotype turned up many times. The V gene is TRBV5-1, the J gene TRBJ2-3; unclear D gene. The germline gives CDR1 SGHRS, CDR2 YFSETQ. The ends were cut back, 4 bases at V and 1 base at J, with 10 bases in the middle. CDR3 length: 14 amino acids. CDR3 protein: CASSLYTGTDTQYF. CDR3 coding DNA: TGCGCCAGCAGCCTCTACACGGGCACAGATACGCAGTATTTT.

This clonotype has a handful of counts. The CDR3 here is CASSPGQGVASETQYF. As DNA, the CDR3 is TGTGCCAGCAGCCCGGGACAGGGGGTGGCCTCAGAGACCCAGTACTTC. The genes are TRBV5-8 and TRBJ2-5; the match to TRBD1 covers 11 bases. With V trimmed by 4 bases and J by 4 bases, 9 bases remained unmatched. The CDR3 has 16 amino acids. In germline, CDR1 is SGHTS, CDR2 YDEGEE.

This clonotype was picked up many times. This chain connects TRBV4-1 to TRBJ1-2; 9 bases are shared with TRBD1. Trimming took 5 bases from V and 2 from J; bases not matched to a gene: 3. The CDR3 loop spans 14 amino acids. Germline CDR1 MGHRA, CDR2 YSYEKL. CDR3 amino acids: CASSIGQGNYGYTF. CDR3 sequence (DNA): TGCGCCAGCAGCATCGGACAGGGGAACTATGGCTACACCTTC.

The chain links TRBV5-1 to TRBJ1-1, with no clear D. V was pared by 4 bases and J by 8 bases, with 18 bases between. Germline CDR1 and CDR2: SGHRS and YFSETQ. There are 14 residues in the CDR3. The DNA of the CDR3 is TGCGCCAGCAGCCCTGCCAAAGACCTACCCGAAGCTTTCTTT. Its protein is CASSPAKDLPEAFF.

There are many counts of this clonotype. V and J are TRBV5-1 and TRBJ2-3; TRBD1 is a possible D gene (6 bases). The ends were cut back, 4 bases at V and 9 bases at J, with 15 bases in the middle. Germline CDR1 SGHRS, CDR2 YFSETQ. This CDR3 has 13 residues. Here the CDR3 reads CASSAAGTGTQYF. DNA for the CDR3: TGCGCCAGCAGCGCCGCGGGCACAGGGACGCAGTATTTT. Complete variable domain (other parts from reference TRBV5-1 and TRBJ2-3): KAGVTQTPRYLIKTRGQQVTLSCSPISGHRSVSWYQQTPGQGLQFLFEYFSETQRNKGNFPGRFSGRQFSNSRSEMNVSTLELGDSALYLCASSAAGTGTQYFGPGTRLTVL.

The table lists this clonotype with many counts. The chain is built from TRBV15 and TRBJ1-2; D is perhaps TRBD1 (6 bases). In germline, CDR1 is LNHNV, CDR2 YYDKDF (reference sequence). Trimming removed 0 bases at V and 0 bases at J, with 8 bases between. This CDR3 is 15 amino acids long. The CDR3 is CATSREAGANYGYTF. The DNA of the CDR3 is TGTGCCACCAGCAGAGAGGCAGGGGCTAACTATGGCTACACCTTC.

This chain connects TRBV4-1 to TRBJ2-1, with D tentatively TRBD1 or TRBD2 (7 bases each). Germline CDR1 and CDR2: MGHRA and YSYEKL. The CDR3 runs 17 residues. Trimming took off 4 bases at V and 2 bases at J, with 18 bases between the two ends. For the CDR3, the DNA is TGCGCCAGCAGCCCCGAGGGGGCGGGAGACCCCTACAATGAGCAGTTCTTC. Amino acids: CASSPEGAGDPYNEQFF.

The chain couples TRBV5-1 to TRBJ1-5; D uncertain. V was shortened by 0 bases and J by 7 bases, with 11 bases between the two germline ends. This CDR3 is 14 amino acids long. Germline loops: CDR1 SGHRS, CDR2 YFSETQ. CDR3 protein: CASSLDHPSQPQHF. DNA for the CDR3: TGCGCCAGCAGCTTGGATCACCCTTCACAGCCCCAGCATTTT.

This clonotype was seen repeatedly, ten times or more. This sequence joins TRBV6-2 or TRBV6-3 and TRBJ1-2; weak D call: TRBD1 (6 bases). The length of the CDR3 is 12 residues. Between the trimmed V and J ends, which lost 6 bases and 2 bases, there was a span of 7 bases. The germline V gene has CDR1 MNHEY and CDR2 SVGEGT. Here the CDR3 DNA reads TGTGCCAGCAGGACAGGCAACTATGGCTACACCTTC. Its protein product is CASRTGNYGYTF.

The V gene is TRBV4-3, the J gene TRBJ1-4; tentatively, D is TRBD1 (6 bases). The ends were cut back, 4 bases at V and 4 bases at J, with 10 bases in the middle. The CDR3 loop spans 14 amino acids. CDR1 LGHNA and CDR2 YSLEER come from the germline V gene. The CDR3 sequence: CASSPGQFNEKLFF. The CDR3 DNA is TGCGCCAGCAGCCCCGGACAGTTTAATGAAAAACTGTTTTTT.

CDR3 amino acids: CASSQGGRYMETQYF. CDR3 DNA sequence: TGTGCCAGCAGCCAAGGAGGGCGTTACATGGAGACCCAGTACTTC. The chain joins TRBV7-9 to TRBJ2-5, with a possible D match to TRBD2 (6 bases). V gave up 5 bases and J gave up 5 bases, with 18 bases separating them. Germline-derived CDR1 and CDR2 are SEHNR and FQNEAQ (reference sequence). The CDR3 length is 15 residues.

This clonotype occurred many times. This sequence joins TRBV7-9 and TRBJ2-3; 10 bases map to TRBD2. The CDR3 runs to 14 residues. With V trimmed by 8 bases and J by 7 bases, 9 bases remained unmatched. Germline V lookup: CDR1 SEHNR, CDR2 FQNEAQ (reference sequence). For the CDR3, the DNA is TGTGCCAGCTTTGATAGCGGGGGGCTCCATACGCAGTATTTT. Protein product: CASFDSGGLHTQYF.

This clonotype was seen ten or more times. This chain connects TRBV20-1 to TRBJ1-1, with 8 nucleotides matching TRBD1. Germline CDR1 is DFQATT and CDR2 is SNEGSKA (reference sequence). This CDR3 has 17 amino acids. The trim removed 6 bases at V and 1 base at J, leaving 16 bases unmatched. This CDR3 reads CSATNQIKQGGNTEAFF. CDR3 coding DNA: TGCAGTGCCACGAATCAAATTAAACAGGGGGGGAACACTGAAGCTTTCTTT.

This clonotype came up many times. The chain uses TRBV20-1 and TRBJ2-5; either TRBD1 or TRBD2 may fit D (5 bases each). CDR3 length equals 15 residues. The germline V and J ends were trimmed by 0 bases and 3 bases, with 14 bases remaining between them. Per the germline V gene, CDR1 is DFQATT and CDR2 is SNEGSKA (reference sequence). CDR3 sequence reads: CSARDVWRGEETQYF. In DNA form, the CDR3 reads TGCAGTGCTAGAGATGTTTGGCGAGGGGAAGAGACCCAGTACTTC.

This clonotype was recorded at least ten times. This chain connects TRBV7-2 to TRBJ2-3; D gene uncertain. Trimming left V 5 bases short and J 8 bases short, with 8 bases between. The CDR3 has 11 amino acids. Germline V gene sequence: CDR1 SGHTA, CDR2 FQGNSA. CDR3 DNA: TGTGCCAGCAGCCCGACGGGTACGCAGTATTTT. Translating gives CASSPTGTQYF.

This clonotype was seen at least ten times. CDR3 in DNA: TGCAGTGCTAGCCCCCCGGGGACTAGGGAGGATGAGCAGTTCTTC. Translated: CSASPPGTREDEQFF. This chain joins TRBV20-1 and TRBJ2-1, with TRBD2 identical over 8 bases. Unmatched junction bases numbered 12, after V lost 3 bases and J lost 8 bases. Germline assignment: CDR1 DFQATT and CDR2 SNEGSKA (reference sequence). This CDR3 has 15 amino acids.

This clonotype has a count of ten or more. Written as DNA, the CDR3 is TGTGCCAGCAGCTCCATAAGGGGGCGACAGTTCTTC. As protein: CASSSIRGRQFF. The chain combines TRBV7-3 with TRBJ2-1; 7 nucleotides align to TRBD1. V gave up 4 bases and J gave up 13 bases; unmatched junction bases: 7. The CDR3 has 12 residues. Looked up from germline, CDR1 is SGHTA and CDR2 is FQGTGA.

As regards this clonotype: Germline and junction disagree at one end, which may indicate a read error. The V and J genes are TRBV29-1 and TRBJ1-2; D is unresolved. CDR3 length: 12 amino acids. The germline V gene has CDR1 SQVTM and CDR2 ANQGSEA. DNA of the CDR3: TGCAGCGTTACGACGGACCTCCGGCTCTTCCCCTTC. As protein: CSVTTDLRLFPF.

The table lists this clonotype with many counts. The V and J genes are TRBV7-3 and TRBJ2-6; D remains ambiguous. V was shortened by 6 bases and J by 0 bases, with 3 bases between the two germline ends. Germline V gene sequence: CDR1 SGHTA, CDR2 FQGTGA. This CDR3 is 13 amino acids long. The CDR3 nucleotides are TGTGCCAGCAGTTTCTCTGGGGCCAACGTCCTGACTTTC. Its protein product is CASSFSGANVLTF. Together with reference TRBV7-3 and TRBJ2-6, the CDR3 gives the full variable domain: GAGVSQTPSNKVTEKGKYVELRCDPISGHTALYWYRQSLGQGPEFLIYFQGTGAADDSGLPNDRFFAVRPEGSVSTLKIQRTERGDSAVYLCASSFSGANVLTFGAGSRLTVL.

Worth noting for this clonotype: This sequence may be a read error, since a much larger clone differs from it by one base. The chain recombines TRBV20-1 with TRBJ2-5; TRBD2 agrees at 10 bases. The V gene's germline CDR1 is DFQATT and CDR2 SNEGSKA (reference sequence). With V trimmed by 4 bases and J by 2 bases, 10 bases remained unmatched. This CDR3 comprises 16 residues. The CDR3 is CSATELAGLRQETQYF. DNA of the CDR3: TGCAGTGCTACGGAACTAGCGGGGCTCCGTCAAGAGACCCAGTACTTC.

As to this clonotype: An end of the junction does not agree with germline; a read error may underlie this. The genes are TRBV6-2 or TRBV6-3 and TRBJ1-1, with a weak D call TRBD1 (5 bases). The germline gives CDR1 MNHEY, CDR2 SVGEGT. The CDR3 has 14 amino acids. The CDR3 reads CASRTGPANTGAFF. The CDR3 DNA sequence: TGTGCCAGCAGAACGGGACCTGCTAACACTGGAGCTTTCTTT.